A single sample gave rise to the 25 T cell receptor beta chains below, sequenced in a study of beta chain features in type 1 diabetes (dated by TCRdb to between 2017 and 2018). The library was obtained by the immunoSEQ multiplex PCR assay. The High Capacity cDNA Reverse Transcription Kit was used to reverse transcribe all of the isolated RNA, meaning that expressed TCRB transcripts were what got sequenced. The source is immuneACCESS, and TCRdb retained only in-frame sequences with V and J called. Part of the clones is not carried over; for the studies checked, unresolved V genes explain less than half of this, and the remainder is unexplained. This sample lists about 450,000 clones; about 10% were detected once. Clones ranked in the top ten supply less than 0.06% of the sample. The sequencing sample was made of naive CD4+ T cells from blood. The meaning of the sample's cell subset or site label: true naive CD4+ T cells. The receptors shown here come from a woman aged 18-29 years in good health.

V is TRBV7-9 and J is TRBJ2-6; D is undetermined. The CDR3 contains 15 residues. CDR1 and CDR2 from the germline V gene are SEHNR and FQNEAQ (reference sequence). Trimming pared 8 bases from V and 1 base from J, leaving 12 bases between. The CDR3 DNA follows: TGTGCCAGCGCCACGGTAGGATCTGGGGCCAACGTCCTGACTTTC. Translation: CASATVGSGANVLTF.

This clone was picked up a small number of times. This chain uses TRBV7-2 with TRBJ2-3; unclear D gene. V shed 7 bases and J shed 0 bases, with 14 bases lying between them. The CDR3 sequence is 15 residues long. The germline CDR1 and CDR2 sequences are SGHTA and FQGNSA. In DNA, the CDR3 is TGTGCCAGCAACCGCTTAGATCCTAGCACAGATACGCAGTATTTT. Translating it yields CASNRLDPSTDTQYF. Filled out from reference TRBV7-2 and TRBJ2-3, the complete variable domain reads GAGVSQSPSNKVTEKGKDVELRCDPISGHTALYWYRQSLGQGLEFLIYFQGNSAPDKSGLPSDRFSAERTGGSVSTLTIQRTQQEDSAVYLCASNRLDPSTDTQYFGPGTRLTVL.

This clone has more than one count but fewer than ten. For the CDR3, the DNA is TGTGCCAGTAGTATTGGACAGGGAAGCAATGAGCAGTTCTTC. Its translation is CASSIGQGSNEQFF. V is TRBV19 and J is TRBJ2-1, with TRBD1 matching 8 bases. J lost 6 bases, V lost 3 bases, and 4 bases had no gene match. Germline CDR1 LNHDA, CDR2 SQIVND (reference sequence). This CDR3 is built from 14 residues.

This clone was observed a few times. The chain joins TRBV7-9 to TRBJ2-1; 8 nucleotides line up with TRBD2. Germline lookup yields CDR1 SEHNR and CDR2 FQNEAQ (reference sequence). The junction had 14 bases not matched to a gene; V was cut back by 10 bases and J by 0 bases. The CDR3 contains 17 residues. In DNA form, the CDR3 reads TGTGCCACCCGGTTAACCAGCGGGAGCTACTCCTACAATGAGCAGTTCTTC. It encodes CATRLTSGSYSYNEQFF.

CDR3 amino acids: CASSQSSPQYF. The CDR3 region has the DNA TGTGCCAGCAGCCAATCCAGCCCCCAGTACTTC. The chain carries TRBV14 and TRBJ2-5, with D unclear. Trimming took off 2 bases at V and 9 bases at J, with 7 bases between the two ends. CDR1 is SGHDN, CDR2 FVKESK, per germline. The CDR3 has 11 amino acids.

The sample holds a few counts of this clone. The chain joins TRBV18 to TRBJ2-5; D uncertain. Germline V gives CDR1 KGHSH, CDR2 LQKENI. Trimming cost V 3 bases and J 7 bases, with 15 bases left between them. The CDR3 is 14 amino acids. CDR3 nucleotides: TGTGCCAGCTCACCGGAGCCCACCGGTGGGACCCAGTACTTC. Translation: CASSPEPTGGTQYF.

In this sample, this clone turned up a few times. The chain uses TRBV9 and TRBJ1-2; D not certain. The CDR3 sequence is 15 residues long. V gave up 0 bases and J gave up 4 bases, with 13 bases separating them. Germline V gives CDR1 SGDLS, CDR2 YYNGEE. The CDR3 loop is CASSVGGLTGYGYTF. The CDR3 DNA sequence: TGTGCCAGCAGCGTAGGGGGTCTGACTGGCTATGGCTACACCTTC.

A few counts support this clone. The chain links TRBV27 to TRBJ2-1; tentatively, D is TRBD1 or TRBD2 (7 bases each). V lost 6 bases and J lost 7, with 19 bases in between. CDR3 size: 15 residues. Germline loops: CDR1 MNHEY, CDR2 SMNVEV (reference sequence). This CDR3 is CASSLDRWGGNEQFF. The CDR3 DNA reads as TGTGCCAGCAGCCTGGACAGGTGGGGGGGTAATGAGCAGTTCTTC.

This chain connects TRBV7-9 to TRBJ2-1, with D perhaps assigned TRBD1 or TRBD2 (5 bases each). Deletions cut 5 bases from V and 4 bases from J, with 12 bases between. Looked up from germline, CDR1 is SEHNR and CDR2 is FQNEAQ (reference sequence). This CDR3 is 14 amino acids long. The DNA of the CDR3 is TGTGCCAGCAGCATCGGGACGATTTACAATGAGCAGTTCTTC. This gives the protein CASSIGTIYNEQFF.

This chain connects TRBV19 to TRBJ1-5, with 7 bases fitting TRBD1. Germline V lookup: CDR1 LNHDA, CDR2 SQIVND (reference sequence). J lost 4 bases, V lost 10 bases, and 10 bases had no gene match. The CDR3 is made up of 14 amino acids. The CDR3 bases are TGTGCCACCTCGGACAGGATCTTAAATCAGCCCCAGCATTTT. It encodes CATSDRILNQPQHF.

This clone was observed a handful of times. The sample carries other DNA sequences with the same CDR3. The gene calls are TRBV9 and TRBJ1-5; D ambiguous. This CDR3 has 14 residues. Trimming took off 2 bases at V and 3 bases at J, with 9 bases between the two ends. CDR1 and CDR2 (germline): SGDLS, YYNGEE. The CDR3 DNA is TGTGCCAGCAGCGTGGGTACAGACAATCAGCCCCAGCATTTT. Translating gives CASSVGTDNQPQHF.

V and J are TRBV6-5 and TRBJ2-5; D possibly corresponds to TRBD2 (5 bases). The CDR3 spans 11 residues. The germline V and J ends were trimmed by 4 bases and 7 bases, with 7 bases remaining between them. Germline loops: CDR1 MNHEY, CDR2 SVGAGI. The CDR3 DNA reads TGTGCCAGCAGTTTTCGGGGGACCCAGTACTTC. It translates to CASSFRGTQYF.

This clone has only a few counts. CDR3 DNA: TGTGCCAGCAGCTTAAGGGGAAGATTCCTCGGGCAGTACGTC. It yields the protein CASSLRGRFLGQYV. The chain has TRBV7-2 and TRBJ2-7; weak D call: TRBD1 (5 bases). The V end lost 2 bases, the J end lost 9 bases, and 17 bases lay between the germline ends. The germline V gene encodes CDR1 SGHTA and CDR2 FQGNSA. The CDR3 runs 14 residues.

J is TRBJ1-4 and V is TRBV7-2; D remains unclear. The germline gives CDR1 SGHTA, CDR2 FQGNSA. The CDR3 spans 15 residues. The germline V and J ends were trimmed by 1 base and 5 bases, with 11 bases remaining between them. The CDR3 spells CASSLGGSQNEKLFF. CDR3 DNA sequence: TGTGCCAGCAGCTTAGGTGGCAGCCAGAATGAAAAACTGTTTTTT.

The V gene is TRBV6-5, the J gene TRBJ2-1; D gene unclear. The V gene's germline CDR1 is MNHEY and CDR2 SVGAGI. The V gene lost 6 bases and the J gene lost 5 bases, with 8 bases spanning the gap. This CDR3 comprises 12 residues. CDR3 loop: CASSKPHNEQFF. CDR3 coding DNA: TGTGCCAGCAGCAAACCTCACAATGAGCAGTTCTTC.

With respect to this clone: Other DNA sequences in this sample translate to the same CDR3. This chain joins TRBV7-2 and TRBJ2-2; D gene uncertain. There are 15 residues in the CDR3. With 0 bases removed from V and 1 base from J, the gap between germline ends came to 6 bases. Germline lookup yields CDR1 SGHTA and CDR2 FQGNSA. In DNA form, the CDR3 reads TGTGCCAGCAGCTTAGCGCTCGGGAACACCGGGGAGCTGTTTTTT. Amino acid sequence: CASSLALGNTGELFF.

This clone has just a few counts. The CDR3 DNA is TGCAGTGCTCCGATCGGGGACAGGATTCTCGTC. Protein: CSAPIGDRILV. The chain couples TRBV20-1 to TRBJ2-7, with 8 bases matching TRBD1. The CDR3 has 11 residues. Germline values: CDR1 DFQATT, CDR2 SNEGSKA (reference sequence).

J is TRBJ2-7 and V is TRBV18; D may be TRBD2 (5 bases). V dropped 2 bases and J dropped 0 bases, with 11 bases sitting between them. This CDR3 is 15 amino acids long. Looked up from germline, CDR1 is KGHSH and CDR2 is LQKENI. The CDR3 nucleotides read TGTGCCAGCTCACCAGTCCCGGGAAGCTCCTACGAGCAGTACGTC. This gives the protein CASSPVPGSSYEQYV.

This rearrangement joins TRBV5-1 to TRBJ2-7; 9 bases fit TRBD1. Germline V lookup: CDR1 SGHRS, CDR2 YFSETQ. CDR3 length equals 13 residues. With 4 bases clipped from V and 5 bases from J, the junction kept 4 bases outside the gene matches. DNA of the CDR3: TGCGCCAGCAGCCTGGGACAGGGCCACGAGCAGTACTTC. It yields the protein CASSLGQGHEQYF.

The chain carries TRBV2 and TRBJ1-6; D is unresolved. The CDR3 runs to 12 residues. Germline V CDR1 and CDR2: SNHLY, FYNNEI. Trimming left V 6 bases short and J 9 bases short, with 9 bases between. The CDR3: CASRGSGSPLHF. CDR3 bases: TGTGCCAGCAGGGGTTCCGGTTCACCCCTCCACTTT.

J is TRBJ2-1 and V is TRBV9; 9 bases map to TRBD2. V lost 3 bases to trimming and J lost 1 base; unmatched junction nucleotides: 2. Per germline, CDR1 SGDLS and CDR2 YYNGEE. The CDR3 has 15 residues. DNA of the CDR3: TGTGCCAGCAGCGCCACTAGCGGGTCCTACAATGAGCAGTTCTTC. It encodes CASSATSGSYNEQFF. Supplemented by reference TRBV9 and TRBJ2-1, the full variable domain reads DSGVTQTPKHLITATGQRVTLRCSPRSGDLSVYWYQQSLDQGLQFLIQYYNGEERAKGNILERFSAQQFPDLHSELNLSSLELGDSALYFCASSATSGSYNEQFFGPGTRLTVL.

The CDR3 sequence: CASSFSGVDTQYF. CDR3 in DNA: TGTGCCAGCAGTTTTAGCGGGGTGGATACGCAGTATTTT. The V gene is TRBV2, the J gene TRBJ2-3, with 8 bases identical to TRBD2. After removal of 5 bases from V and 6 bases from J, the junction contained 4 bases not matched to a gene. CDR1 and CDR2 (germline): SNHLY, FYNNEI. The CDR3 spans 13 residues.

The chain uses TRBV7-2 and TRBJ2-1; 8 bases are shared with TRBD1. This CDR3 contains 16 residues. CDR1 is SGHTA, CDR2 FQGNSA, per germline. Germline trimming cut 2 bases from V and 1 base from J; bases unmatched to any gene: 4. The CDR3 here is CASSLRDRGSYNEQFF. The CDR3 bases are TGTGCCAGCAGCTTACGTGACAGGGGATCCTACAATGAGCAGTTCTTC.

The rearrangement links TRBV27 to TRBJ2-3, with TRBD2 matching 9 bases. CDR1 and CDR2 (germline): MNHEY, SMNVEV (reference sequence). The CDR3 length is 17 residues. With 5 bases clipped from V and 0 bases from J, the junction kept 9 bases outside the gene matches. In nucleotides, the CDR3 is TGTGCCAGCAGTCGCGGTAGGCGGGAGGGTAGCACAGATACGCAGTATTTT. Translating it yields CASSRGRREGSTDTQYF.

This chain links TRBV7-9 with TRBJ2-1; the match to TRBD2 covers 13 bases. There are 16 residues in the CDR3. Germline lookup yields CDR1 SEHNR and CDR2 FQNEAQ (reference sequence). The ends lost 5 bases at V and 7 bases at J; junction bases unmatched: 8. CDR3 sequence reads: CASSDRLAGGENEQFF. CDR3 bases: TGTGCCAGCAGCGATCGACTAGCGGGAGGAGAGAATGAGCAGTTCTTC.